The 6 T cell receptor beta chains below come from one sample, sequenced in a study of glioma-infiltrating T cells after dendritic cell vaccination. Repertoires were generated with immunoSEQ multiplex PCR, while TCRdb's copy carries only in-frame clones and drops some. The table shows tens of thousands of clones, with around 80% occurring only once. This specimen consisted of blood, obtained before dendritic cell vaccination. These receptors all stem from a human donor with glioblastoma.

The chain recombines TRBV6-1 with TRBJ2-2, with a tentative D call TRBD2 (6 bases). In germline, CDR1 is MNHNS, CDR2 SASEGT. The V end lost 7 bases, the J end lost 2 bases, and 14 bases lay between the germline ends. The CDR3 is 15 amino acids. The CDR3 loop is CASNLGLSNTGELFF. CDR3 nucleotides: TGTGCCAGCAATTTGGGACTCTCCAACACCGGGGAGCTGTTTTTT.

J is TRBJ2-1 and V is TRBV5-4, with D maybe TRBD2 (7 bases). The V end was cut by 2 bases, the J end by 2 bases, with 20 bases between. CDR1 SGHNT and CDR2 YYREEE come from the germline V gene (reference sequence). The CDR3 extends over 18 amino acids. In nucleotides, the CDR3 is TGTGCCAGCAGCTTAAAGAGGGGGGGGCAGTATCCCTACAATGAGCAGTTCTTC. Residues: CASSLKRGGQYPYNEQFF.

The rearrangement uses TRBV7-3 and TRBJ2-3; 7 bases agree with TRBD2. Per the germline V gene, CDR1 is SGHTA and CDR2 is FQGTGA. V gave up 7 bases and J gave up 2 bases; unmatched junction bases: 6. This CDR3 has 14 residues. The CDR3 reads CASTDSGTTDTQYF. The CDR3, as DNA: TGTGCCAGCACTGACAGCGGGACCACAGATACGCAGTATTTT.

The rearrangement links TRBV2 to TRBJ2-3; 10 positions match TRBD1. Germline V gene data show CDR1 as SNHLY and CDR2 as FYNNEI. The CDR3 contains 16 residues. V lost 3 bases, J lost 3 bases, and 6 bases stayed unmatched. This CDR3 is CASSELTGQGTDTQYF. CDR3 coding DNA: TGTGCCAGCAGTGAGCTAACGGGACAGGGGACAGATACGCAGTATTTT.

The rearrangement uses TRBV19 and TRBJ2-3, with 12 nucleotides matching TRBD2. Unmatched junction bases numbered 12, after V lost 6 bases and J lost 5 bases. This CDR3 contains 17 residues. CDR1 is LNHDA and CDR2 is SQIVND in the germline V gene (reference sequence). The CDR3 DNA reads TGTGCCAGTAGCAGAAACCTAGCGGGGGGGCGTCAAGATACGCAGTATTTT. This gives the protein CASSRNLAGGRQDTQYF.

V is TRBV20-1 and J is TRBJ2-3; D unresolved. The V and J ends lost 6 bases and 5 bases respectively, with 9 bases between them. Germline CDR1 reads DFQATT; CDR2 reads SNEGSKA (reference sequence). The CDR3 runs to 11 residues. The CDR3 reads CSAEERDTQYF. DNA of the CDR3: TGCAGTGCAGAGGAAAGAGATACGCAGTATTTT.